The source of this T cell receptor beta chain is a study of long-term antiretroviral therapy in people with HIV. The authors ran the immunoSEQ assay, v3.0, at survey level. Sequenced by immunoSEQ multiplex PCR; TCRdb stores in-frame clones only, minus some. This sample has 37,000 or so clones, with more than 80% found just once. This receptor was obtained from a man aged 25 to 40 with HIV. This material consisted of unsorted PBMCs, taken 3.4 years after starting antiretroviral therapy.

The chain's CDR3 is CASSLGQGAGIQYF. The CDR3, as DNA: TGCGCCAGCAGCTTGGGACAGGGGGCGGGCATTCAGTACTTC. This sequence joins TRBV5-1 and TRBJ2-4; 10 bases are a match to TRBD1. The CDR3 covers 14 residues. From germline, CDR1 is SGHRS and CDR2 YFSETQ. V lost 0 bases to trimming and J lost 9 bases; unmatched junction nucleotides: 3.